This TCR beta chain was recovered during a study of tumor-infiltrating lymphocytes in primary liver carcinoma. Remarks on this clonotype: Germline is not matched at one junction end, which may reflect a read error.

CDR3 length: 14 residues. CDR1 and CDR2 from the germline V gene are MDHEN and SYDVKM. Unsorted bulk tissue, about 19-30 mg of it, served as the source for co-extraction of RNA and DNA. Priming with a constant-region primer yielded TCR beta cDNA from roughly 500 ng total RNA. Modified slightly, ARM-PCR produced TCR beta libraries over three nested multiplex PCR rounds. A C-beta reverse primer was combined with TRBV1-TRBV30 forward primers in the first two PCR rounds, and each round had approximately 10 cycles. From the multiplex PCR reads, TCRdb called clonotypes with MiXCR, one entry per CDR3 protein. The table includes over 95,000 distinct CDR3 sequences, over 55% detected once.

The sample taken for sequencing was liver tumor tissue from sampling region 5. Specified subset: tumor region T5, tumor centre. The chain recombines TRBV28 with TRBJ1-2; 10 nucleotides match TRBD1. The sequence derives from an older woman with primary liver carcinoma and hepatitis B virus infection. The CDR3 spells CASHRDRGGYAYTF. CDR3 DNA sequence: TGTGCCTCCCACCGGGACAGGGGTGGGTATGCCTACACCTTC.